This record covers a single T cell receptor beta chain. Source study methods: For nucleated cells, counts were estimated from reference gene primer amplification. Method: immunoSEQ multiplex PCR; TCRdb's copy keeps in-frame clones and lacks some. That table gives V, J and clone size, and the DNA gave D and trimming. The sample includes nearly 350,000 clones, about 83% of them seen just once. CDR3 length: 17 amino acids. This specimen comes from a study of blood T cell repertoires in COVID-19. Whole-study context: The United States, Italy and Spain were the sources of the acute and convalescent COVID-19 samples. T cells, B-cell-depleted T cells, or PBMCs provided the cDNA or gDNA that served as material.

Material for sequencing was peripheral blood. The gene calls are TRBV12-1 and TRBJ2-7; the table's D call, TRBD2, has no DNA check behind it. TRBV12-1 is a pseudogene. The clonotype originates from a man between 25 and 39 years old with active or convalescent COVID-19. CDR3 sequence reads: CASSFPSGTSGSYEQYF. Here the CDR3 DNA reads TGTGCCAGCAGCTTTCCCTCCGGGACTAGCGGTTCCTACGAGCAGTACTTC.